This T cell receptor beta chain was identified in a study of T-cell memory formation after mild COVID-19. Study-wide background: The two donors had largely donor-specific TCR clusters. Whole-study results and caveats: CD4+ bias marked clones expanding day 15 to 37, unlike balanced contracting clones. Contracting CD4+ clones were located mainly in CM and EM, and CD8+ clones in EMRA.

Of note for this clonotype: Its antigen remains unknown.

The CDR3 is 14 residues long. Germline V gives CDR1 MNHEY, CDR2 SMNVEV (reference sequence). The V gene lost 4 bases and the J gene lost 6 bases, with 13 bases spanning the gap. Amplification by 5'RACE using constant-segment primers produced TCR alpha and TCR beta cDNA libraries that carried sample barcodes and UMIs. One entry per CDR3 protein results from TCRdb running MiXCR on the 5' RACE reads. The repertoire holds about 470,000 distinct CDR3 sequences, with approximately 23% as singletons. The receptor was derived from an adult woman who had mild COVID-19 (a few samples of this study predate the infection). Cell type and time point are not known. Sequenced: PBMCs or a T cell subset sorted from them (not recorded which). The genes are TRBV27 and TRBJ2-1, with TRBD1 as a possible D gene (5 bases). In nucleotides, the CDR3 is TGTGCCAGCAGTTCCCAGGGTAGGGCCAATGAGCAGTTCTTC. This sequence encodes CASSSQGRANEQFF.